A single T cell receptor (beta chain) is shown here with its context. These data are taken from a study of shared clonotypes between healthy human individuals. TCRdb's copy holds only in-frame clones and misses some; the assay was immunoSEQ multiplex PCR. Of around 370,000 clones listed, 90% to 97% were seen once; the top ten hold about 0.32%. This CDR3 contains 15 residues. Germline loops: CDR1 SGHDN, CDR2 FVKESK. The TCR sequence derives from a young man in good health. V is TRBV14 and J is TRBJ2-5, with 8 bases fitting TRBD1. The end of the DNA aligns better with TRBJ2-7, so the J call may be wrong. Sequenced input: memory CD8+ T cells sorted from blood. As to subset: CD45RO+ cells pooled with CCR7-negative TemRA cells. CDR3 sequence (DNA): TGTGCCAGCAGCCGCTCCGGGACAGGTTGGTACGAGCAGTACTTC. It specifies CASSRSGTGWYEQYF.